Listed below are T cell receptor beta chains from one sample, sequenced in a study of neoadjuvant nivolumab and ipilimumab in lung cancer. Profiled with immunoSEQ multiplex PCR; TCRdb holds only in-frame clones, not every one. Altogether about 16,000 clones are present, around 69% being singletons, with the ten largest covering around 7.3%. The source was tumor tissue, collected after neoadjuvant nivolumab, alone or with ipilimumab, at or shortly before surgery. All receptors come from an adult with non-small cell lung cancer. Both conserved end residues are trimmed from each CDR3. The order of the fields is J gene, V gene, clone size, CDR3 length, CDR3 protein. Clone size, where shown, is once, few, many, or a class for clones that have expanded.

TRBJ2-5,TRBV29-1,-,8,SVEVETQY
TRBJ1-1,TRBV29-1,-,8,SVDNGEAF
TRBJ2-7,TRBV6-1,-,10,ASSEVFYEQY
TRBJ2-5,TRBV20-1,-,9,SAQYQETQY
TRBJ2-7,TRBV9,-,12,ASSPTGISYEQY
TRBJ2-1,TRBV14,once,14,ASSTSTGAPYNEQF
TRBJ2-7,TRBV5-6,-,13,ASTWGGPGSYEQY
TRBJ2-7,TRBV5-1,few,14,ATRESLGREVYEQY
TRBJ1-5,TRBV2,once,11,ASSAGFDQPQH
TRBJ1-2,TRBV19,-,12,ASSSPGLNYGYT
TRBJ1-5,TRBV7-8,-,14,ASSLSSDRSNQPQH
TRBJ2-2,TRBV7-6,-,14,ASSLAVPPSAGELF
TRBJ2-1,TRBV2,large,12,ASSGFHRVNEQF